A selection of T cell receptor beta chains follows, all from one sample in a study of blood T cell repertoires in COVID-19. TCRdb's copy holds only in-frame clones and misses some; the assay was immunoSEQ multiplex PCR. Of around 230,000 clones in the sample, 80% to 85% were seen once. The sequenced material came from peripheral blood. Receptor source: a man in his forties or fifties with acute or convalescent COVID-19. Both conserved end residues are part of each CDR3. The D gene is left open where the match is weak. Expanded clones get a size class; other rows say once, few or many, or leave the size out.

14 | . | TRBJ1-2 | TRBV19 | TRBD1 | TGTGCCAGTAGTGACAGGGGTTGGAACTATGGCTACACCTTC | CASSDRGWNYGYTF
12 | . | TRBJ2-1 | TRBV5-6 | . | TGTGCCAGCAGCTACCTGAGGGATGAGCAGTTCTTC | CASSYLRDEQFF
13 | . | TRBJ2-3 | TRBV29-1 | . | TGCAGCGCCGAGGGGGGGAGTGTAGATACGCAGTATTTT | CSAEGGSVDTQYF
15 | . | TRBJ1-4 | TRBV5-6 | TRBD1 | TGTGCCAGCAGCTTGGTGAGGGACAGGGGTGAAAAACTGTTTTTT | CASSLVRDRGEKLFF
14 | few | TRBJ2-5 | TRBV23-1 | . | TGCGCCAGCAGTCAATCACACGAGGTAGAGACCCAGTACTTC | CASSQSHEVETQYF
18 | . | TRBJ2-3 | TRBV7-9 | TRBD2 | TGTGCCAGCAGCTTTTACCTAGCGGGAGGGCCTGGTACAGATACGCAGTATTTT | CASSFYLAGGPGTDTQYF
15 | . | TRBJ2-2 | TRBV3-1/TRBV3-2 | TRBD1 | TGTGCCAGCATATCGGACAGGGGGTCAACCGGGGAGCTGTTTTTT | CASISDRGSTGELFF
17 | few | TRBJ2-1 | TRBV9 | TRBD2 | TGTGCCAGCAGCGTAGCCTGGGGGAGGGCCGCTCCGGGTGAGCAGTTCTTC | CASSVAWGRAAPGEQFF
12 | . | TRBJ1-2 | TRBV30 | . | TGTGCCTGGAGTGTACTCGAATATGGCTACACCTTC | CAWSVLEYGYTF
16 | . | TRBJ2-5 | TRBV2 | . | TGTGCCAGCAGTGAAAGTTGGGCAGGGGAAGCGGAGACCCAGTACTTC | CASSESWAGEAETQYF
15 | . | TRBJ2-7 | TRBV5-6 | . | TGTGCCAGCAGCTTGGACAGCTTTTTAGGCTACGAGCAGTACTTC | CASSLDSFLGYEQYF
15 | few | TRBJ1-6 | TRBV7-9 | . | TGTGCCAGCAGCTCGGCGGGGGTAACGGAATCACCCCTCCACTTT | CASSSAGVTESPLHF
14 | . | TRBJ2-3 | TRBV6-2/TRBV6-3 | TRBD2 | TGTGCCAGCAGTTACCCCAGCGGGATAGATACGCAGTATTTT | CASSYPSGIDTQYF
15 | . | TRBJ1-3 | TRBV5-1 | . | TGCGCCAGCAGTCTACAGGGCCACTCTGGAAACACCATATATTTT | CASSLQGHSGNTIYF
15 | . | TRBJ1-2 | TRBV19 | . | TGTGCCAGTAGTTCCATCGGAGCTAGGCCCTATGGCTACACCTTC | CASSSIGARPYGYTF
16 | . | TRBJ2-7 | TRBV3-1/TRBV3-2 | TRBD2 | TGTGCCAGCAGCTTCGGGACTAGCGGAATAGCCTACGAGCAGTACTTC | CASSFGTSGIAYEQYF
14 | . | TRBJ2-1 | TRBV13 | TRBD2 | TGTGCCAGCAGTGGGCTAGCGGGCTTGAATGAGCAGTTCTTC | CASSGLAGLNEQFF
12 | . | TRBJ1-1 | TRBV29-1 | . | TGCAGCGTCTCCTGGCCGAGGGCTGAAGCTTTCTTT | CSVSWPRAEAFF
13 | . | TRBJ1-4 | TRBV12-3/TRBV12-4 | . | TGTGCCAGCCAGAGGGCCACTAATGAAAAACTGTTTTTT | CASQRATNEKLFF
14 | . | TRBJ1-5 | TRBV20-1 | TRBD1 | TGCAGTGCTAGTCATGGGACAGGGAATCAGCCCCAGCATTTT | CSASHGTGNQPQHF
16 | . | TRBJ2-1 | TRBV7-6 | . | TGTGCCAGCAGGCATCCAACGAGCGAAGCGGCCTGGGAGCAGTTCTTC | CASRHPTSEAAWEQFF
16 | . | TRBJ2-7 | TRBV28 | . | TGTGCCAGCAGTTCCCCAAGTCAGGGTCTCAACTACGAGCAGTACTTC | CASSSPSQGLNYEQYF